The clone carrying this T cell receptor (beta chain) was recorded at least ten times. Its specificity is not known. The record originates from a study of shared clonotypes between healthy human individuals. Overall study results and limits: With a few donors compared, around 5% of naive CD4 clonotypes were shared.

Data came from immunoSEQ multiplex PCR; TCRdb stores just in-frame clones and leaves some out. The sample lists over 850,000 clones, around three quarters occurring once. This CDR3 has 15 amino acids. Germline values: CDR1 KGHSH, CDR2 LQKENI. Germline trimming cut 4 bases from V and 0 bases from J; bases unmatched to any gene: 6. Sequencing was carried out using memory CD4+ T cells from PBMCs. Subset noted: CD45RA-negative fraction. This receptor was obtained from a man between 18 and 35 years old in good health. Some clones in this sample may be carry-over from other donors' samples. This rearrangement joins TRBV18 to TRBJ2-7; TRBD1 matches at 7 bases. CDR3 nucleotide sequence: TGTGCCAGCTCACGGGGAGAGGGGGCCTCCTACGAGCAGTACTTC. Translation gives CASSRGEGASYEQYF.